The 4 T cell receptor beta chains below come from one sample, sequenced in a study of blood T cells in healthy people across ages. A sample-barcoded 5' primer and a J-beta primer mix were used in a second PCR of roughly 7 to 12 cycles. TCRdb recomputed calls from the 5' RACE reads with MiXCR, one row per CDR3 protein. Of about a million distinct CDR3 sequences detected, roughly 51% appear once; the ten largest clones hold 20% to 25%. The sequenced material came from blood. The source is a woman aged 55-69 years in good health.

The rearrangement links TRBV5-1 to TRBJ2-2; possible D gene TRBD1, 5 bases. The CDR3 is made up of 16 amino acids. The germline gives CDR1 SGHRS, CDR2 YFSETQ. V was pared by 0 bases and J by 2 bases, with 11 bases between. The CDR3 DNA sequence: TGCGCCAGCAGCTTGGTGTCAGGGATAAACACCGGGGAGCTGTTTTTT. Amino acids: CASSLVSGINTGELFF.

This chain joins TRBV2 and TRBJ1-1, with 11 bases matching TRBD1. Germline V gene lookup returns CDR1 SNHLY and CDR2 FYNNEI. The CDR3 covers 15 residues. V was clipped by 7 bases and J by 0 bases; unmatched bases: 4. This chain's CDR3 is CASTGTGGVNTEAFF. The DNA of the CDR3 is TGTGCCAGCACCGGGACAGGGGGGGTGAACACTGAAGCTTTCTTT.

This clonotype was detected a few times. This CDR3 reads CSSGTDTQYF. CDR3 in DNA: TGCAGCAGCGGGACAGATACGCAGTATTTT. V usage is TRBV20-1 and J usage is TRBJ2-3; D is possibly TRBD2 (6 bases). Germline CDR1 DFQATT, CDR2 SNEGSKA (reference sequence). The CDR3 covers 10 residues.

There are a few counts of this clonotype. Here the CDR3 reads CASSPPGLAWETQYF. The CDR3 DNA is TGTGCCAGCAGTCCGCCGGGACTAGCCTGGGAGACCCAGTACTTC. The V call is TRBV6-5, the J call TRBJ2-5; 9 bases are shared with TRBD2. Per germline, CDR1 MNHEY and CDR2 SVGAGI. V lost 5 bases to trimming and J lost 5 bases; unmatched junction nucleotides: 9. CDR3 length equals 15 residues.